The next 27 T cell receptor beta chains were all read from a single sample in a study of T cell repertoires in cytomegalovirus infection. TCRdb re-analysed the reads in MiXCR, keeping a single row per CDR3 protein. The repertoire consists of about 770,000 distinct CDR3 sequences, with 29% occurring once and the leading ten covering around 12%. Their antigens remain unidentified. The specimen comprised cultured CD8+ T cells from PBMCs, sampled from culture after CMV antigen stimulation. These receptors all stem from a human donor in good health (CMV status not recorded). Some clones in this sample may be carry-over from other donors' samples.

This clonotype was counted a few times. CDR3 nucleotides: TGTGCCAGCAGTAAAAAACAGGGGACTAACTATGGCTACACCTTC. It is translated as CASSKKQGTNYGYTF. The rearrangement links TRBV7-9 to TRBJ1-2, with TRBD1 matching over 7 bases. The CDR3 loop spans 15 amino acids. J lost 0 bases, V lost 6 bases, and 7 bases had no gene match. Germline V gives CDR1 SEHNR, CDR2 FQNEAQ (reference sequence).

The rearrangement links TRBV4-1 to TRBJ1-5, with a tentative D call TRBD1 (5 bases). The CDR3 runs 15 residues. The germline V and J ends were trimmed by 1 base and 0 bases, with 7 bases remaining between them. Germline-derived CDR1 and CDR2 are MGHRA and YSYEKL. The CDR3 coding sequence is TGCGCCAGCAGCCAAGCCAGGGATAGCAATCAGCCCCAGCATTTT. It yields the protein CASSQARDSNQPQHF.

This clonotype was counted many times. The rearrangement uses TRBV7-2 and TRBJ2-7; 7 positions agree with TRBD1. The CDR3 is 14 residues long. Losses at the gene ends were 4 bases for V and 4 bases for J; bases not matched to a gene: 7. Germline-derived CDR1 and CDR2 are SGHTA and FQGNSA. The CDR3 loop is CASSWGEGAYEQYF. The CDR3 bases are TGTGCCAGCAGCTGGGGAGAGGGGGCTTACGAGCAGTACTTC. The variable domain in full, with the rest retrieved from reference TRBV7-2 and TRBJ2-7, is GAGVSQSPSNKVTEKGKDVELRCDPISGHTALYWYRQSLGQGLEFLIYFQGNSAPDKSGLPSDRFSAERTGGSVSTLTIQRTQQEDSAVYLCASSWGEGAYEQYFGPGTRLTVT.

The chain carries TRBV5-6 and TRBJ2-7; D possibly corresponds to TRBD2 (5 bases). The V gene's germline CDR1 is SGHDT and CDR2 YYEEEE. CDR3 size: 13 residues. Trimming pared 3 bases from V and 6 bases from J, leaving 13 bases between. CDR3 bases: TGTGCCAGCAGCTCCGGGGTAGTTGGCGAGCAGTACGTC. Translating gives CASSSGVVGEQYV.

This rearrangement joins TRBV6-5 to TRBJ1-5; D is uncertain. Deletions cut 6 bases from V and 3 bases from J, with 12 bases between. There are 14 residues in the CDR3. Germline CDR1 is MNHEY and CDR2 is SVGAGI. The CDR3 reads CASSKGVSNQPQHF. The CDR3 nucleotides are TGTGCCAGCAGCAAGGGAGTCTCCAATCAGCCCCAGCATTTT.

The J gene is TRBJ1-1, the V gene TRBV7-2; D not certain. The CDR3 is 13 residues long. Germline V gives CDR1 SGHTA, CDR2 FQGNSA. V was pared by 1 base and J by 7 bases, with 10 bases between. CDR3 sequence reads: CASSLVPWGEAFF. The CDR3 nucleotides read TGTGCCAGCAGCTTAGTACCATGGGGTGAAGCTTTCTTT.

This clonotype was seen a handful of times. The chain joins TRBV10-3 to TRBJ1-2; TRBD1 aligns across 7 bases. The CDR3 sequence is 15 residues long. Germline V gene sequence: CDR1 ENHRY, CDR2 SYGVKD. Trimming at V came to 6 bases and at J to 8 bases, leaving 15 bases not matched to a gene. The CDR3 spells CAIRTPGQATGGYTF. In DNA form, the CDR3 reads TGTGCCATCAGGACCCCCGGACAGGCCACAGGGGGCTACACCTTC.

This clonotype has a handful of counts. The gene calls are TRBV7-9 and TRBJ1-4, with 7 bases lining up with TRBD1. CDR1 SEHNR and CDR2 FQNEAQ come from the germline V gene (reference sequence). J gave up 6 bases and V 5 bases, and 9 bases lay outside the gene matches. This CDR3 region has 15 residues. The CDR3 spells CASSTRSGQDEKLFF. The CDR3 coding sequence is TGTGCCAGCAGCACCCGTAGCGGACAGGATGAAAAACTGTTTTTT.

This clonotype was found many times. This chain connects TRBV27 to TRBJ1-4, with unresolved D. CDR1 is MNHEY, CDR2 SMNVEV, per germline (reference sequence). The CDR3 loop spans 13 amino acids. Trimming removed 6 bases at V and 0 bases at J, with 5 bases between. In DNA form, the CDR3 reads TGTGCCAGCAGGGCAGCAACTAATGAAAAACTGTTTTTT. This translates into CASRAATNEKLFF.

The V call is TRBV6-6, the J call TRBJ1-4, with 8 bases identical to TRBD1. J gave up 3 bases and V 2 bases, and 2 bases lay outside the gene matches. The CDR3 sequence is 15 residues long. Germline V gene lookup returns CDR1 MNHNY and CDR2 SVGAGI (reference sequence). CDR3 region: CASSYGQGANEKLFF. The CDR3 coding sequence is TGTGCCAGCAGTTACGGACAGGGAGCTAATGAAAAACTGTTTTTT.

This clonotype was seen at least ten times. The V gene is TRBV7-2, the J gene TRBJ2-3; 7 positions match TRBD1. Trimming removed 4 bases from V and 4 bases from J; junction bases left unmatched: 14. The CDR3 runs 17 residues. Germline CDR1 reads SGHTA; CDR2 reads FQGNSA. The CDR3 DNA reads as TGTGCCAGCAGCTCATCCAGGGGGAGACCCCACGCAGATACGCAGTATTTT. This encodes CASSSSRGRPHADTQYF.

This clonotype appeared many times. The chain combines TRBV6-1 with TRBJ1-3; D gene unclear. Germline V lookup: CDR1 MNHNS, CDR2 SASEGT. The CDR3 sequence is 13 residues long. V was pared by 5 bases and J by 4 bases, with 9 bases between. The CDR3 loop is CASSSGPGNTIYF. The CDR3 DNA reads TGTGCCAGCAGTTCTGGACCGGGAAACACCATATATTTT.

The table lists this clonotype with a few counts. The genes are TRBV12-3 or TRBV12-4 and TRBJ2-7; D may be TRBD1 or TRBD2 (5 bases each). The CDR3 consists of 14 residues. V shed 4 bases and J shed 2 bases, with 12 bases lying between them. The CDR3 DNA sequence: TGTGCCAGCAGTTCCGAGGGGAGTACCTACGAGCAGTACTTC. Its translation: CASSSEGSTYEQYF.

This clonotype came up a few times. The CDR3 DNA reads as TGTGCCAGCAGCGCACCAGGGACTCTTGGGCAAGAGACCCAGTACTTC. Its translation: CASSAPGTLGQETQYF. This sequence joins TRBV2 and TRBJ2-5; maybe TRBD2 (6 bases). V lost 6 bases and J lost 2, with 19 bases in between. The CDR3 sequence is 16 residues long. Germline lookup yields CDR1 SNHLY and CDR2 FYNNEI.

This clonotype was picked up a small number of times. The V call is TRBV4-1, the J call TRBJ1-2; 8 bases align to TRBD1. V lost 3 bases and J lost 6; bases outside the gene matches: 6. The CDR3 consists of 14 residues. Per germline, CDR1 MGHRA and CDR2 YSYEKL. CDR3 in DNA: TGCGCCAGCAGCCACGGACAGGGAGTTGATGGCTACACCTTC. It translates to CASSHGQGVDGYTF.

The chain has TRBV27 and TRBJ1-1; 10 positions agree with TRBD1. The CDR3 spans 16 residues. From germline, CDR1 is MNHEY and CDR2 SMNVEV (reference sequence). V shed 2 bases, J shed 1 base, and the junction held 4 bases outside the gene matches. This CDR3 is CASSLRQGAPNTEAFF. In DNA form, the CDR3 reads TGTGCCAGCAGTTTAAGACAGGGGGCGCCGAACACTGAAGCTTTCTTT.

There are a few counts of this clonotype. CDR3: CASSWTSTRQETQYF. CDR3 DNA: TGCGCCAGCAGCTGGACTAGCACGCGGCAAGAGACCCAGTACTTC. This rearrangement joins TRBV5-1 to TRBJ2-5; TRBD2 agrees at 8 bases. V shed 3 bases, J shed 2 bases, and the junction held 6 bases outside the gene matches. The CDR3 spans 15 residues. Germline CDR1 SGHRS, CDR2 YFSETQ.

Points on this clonotype: An end of the junction does not agree with germline; a read error may underlie this. The chain has TRBV7-6 and TRBJ2-1, with 7 bases that match TRBD1. CDR1 is SGHVS and CDR2 is FNYEAQ in the germline V gene. The CDR3 runs 15 residues. The CDR3 sequence is CASSLAQGENNEQFF. Here the CDR3 DNA reads TGTGCTAGCAGCTTAGCCCAGGGGGAAAACAATGAGCAGTTCTTC.

In this sample, this clonotype turned up a few times. CDR3 DNA sequence: TGTGCCAGCTCACCACAGACAGGGGCGTTAAACGAGCAGTACTTC. This gives the protein CASSPQTGALNEQYF. The chain carries TRBV18 and TRBJ2-7; 8 bases are shared with TRBD1. Looked up from germline, CDR1 is KGHSH and CDR2 is LQKENI. The V gene end was trimmed by 1 base and the J gene end by 5 bases; junction bases not matched to a gene: 7. The CDR3 spans 15 residues.

The chain recombines TRBV24-1 with TRBJ1-2, with 11 bases identical to TRBD1. The CDR3 contains 16 residues. Germline CDR1 reads KGHDR; CDR2 reads SFDVKD. The V gene end was trimmed by 3 bases and the J gene end by 4 bases; junction bases not matched to a gene: 6. The CDR3 DNA reads as TGTGCCACCAGTGATCCCGGGACAGGGGGTATCTATGGCTACACCTTC. Translating gives CATSDPGTGGIYGYTF.

V gene TRBV12-3 or TRBV12-4 combines with J gene TRBJ2-7; D gene uncertain. This CDR3 is 12 amino acids long. V lost 6 bases and J 2 bases, leaving 8 bases between the germline ends. Written as DNA, the CDR3 is TGTGCCAGCAGCACCGGCACCTACGAGCAGTACGTC. It encodes CASSTGTYEQYV.

This clonotype came up many times. This sequence joins TRBV10-1 and TRBJ1-6, with D perhaps TRBD1 (6 bases). Trimming took 7 bases from V and 7 from J, leaving 11 bases between them. This CDR3 spans 13 amino acids. Germline assignment: CDR1 WNHNN and CDR2 SYGVQD (reference sequence). The CDR3 region is CASNDRFNSPLHF. DNA for the CDR3: TGCGCCAGCAACGACAGGTTCAATTCACCCCTCCACTTT.

Many counts were recorded for this clonotype. The CDR3 region is CASSQFPSGLANEQFF. In DNA, the CDR3 is TGTGCCAGCAGCCAATTCCCGTCGGGACTCGCCAATGAGCAGTTCTTC. V is TRBV3-1 and J is TRBJ2-1; a possible D gene is TRBD2 (6 bases). This CDR3 contains 16 residues. Germline V lookup: CDR1 LGHDT, CDR2 YNNKEL (reference sequence). V was shortened by 2 bases and J by 6 bases, with 17 bases between the two germline ends.

The rearrangement joins TRBV18 to TRBJ2-7; D is possibly TRBD2 (5 bases). Germline-derived CDR1 and CDR2 are KGHSH and LQKENI. This CDR3 region has 15 residues. Trimming removed 2 bases from V and 5 bases from J, with 16 bases in between. CDR3 DNA: TGTGCCAGCTCACCAGTGGACTCTCGAACCGACGAGCAGTACTTC. Encoded protein: CASSPVDSRTDEQYF. The full variable domain, in which reference TRBV18 and TRBJ2-7 provide the parts outside the CDR3, is NAGVMQNPRHLVRRRGQEARLRCSPMKGHSHVYWYRQLPEEGLKFMVYLQKENIIDESGMPKERFSAEFPKEGPSILRIQQVVRGDSAAYFCASSPVDSRTDEQYFGPGTRLTVT.

V gene TRBV7-4 combines with J gene TRBJ2-3; D gene ambiguous. The CDR3 contains 12 residues. The ends were cut back, 7 bases at V and 6 bases at J, with 11 bases in the middle. The germline gives CDR1 SGHVT, CDR2 SQSDAQ. Here the CDR3 reads CASTPPRDTQYF. DNA for the CDR3: TGTGCCAGCACCCCACCTCGGGATACGCAGTATTTT. Complete variable domain (other parts from reference TRBV7-4 and TRBJ2-3): GAGVSQSPRYKVAKRGRDVALRCDSISGHVTLYWYRQTLGQGSEVLTYSQSDAQRDKSGRPSGRFSAERPERSVSTLKIQRTEQGDSAVYLCASTPPRDTQYFGPGTRLTVL.

This clonotype was detected a few times. The genes are TRBV7-9 and TRBJ2-7, with TRBD2 identical over 7 bases. Germline V gene data show CDR1 as SEHNR and CDR2 as FQNEAQ (reference sequence). This CDR3 comprises 16 residues. The V gene end was trimmed by 6 bases and the J gene end by 1 base; junction bases not matched to a gene: 12. In nucleotides, the CDR3 is TGTGCCAGCAGTTCTCCTGGAGCGGGGTTATCCTACGAGCAGTACTTC. Translation gives CASSSPGAGLSYEQYF.

This chain connects TRBV12-5 to TRBJ1-2; 7 bases line up with TRBD1. The CDR3 contains 15 residues. J gave up 7 bases and V 2 bases, and 10 bases lay outside the gene matches. The germline CDR1 and CDR2 sequences are LGHNT and FRNRAP. The CDR3, as DNA: TGTGCTAGTGGTTTGATGCGACAGGGAGGATTTGGCTACACCTTC. The encoded protein is CASGLMRQGGFGYTF.